This T cell receptor (beta chain) was sequenced in a study of blood T cell repertoires in COVID-19. About the study: The study drew acute and convalescent COVID-19 samples from the United States, Italy and Spain. PBMCs, B-cell-depleted T cells, or T cells provided the cDNA or gDNA that made up the material.

As processed by the authors: For nucleated cells, counts were estimated from reference gene primer amplification. The data were produced by immunoSEQ multiplex PCR, yet TCRdb's version contains in-frame clones alone and is incomplete. V and J calls and clone size are given by that table; D and trimming were obtained from the DNA. The table records approximately 250,000 clones, 80% to 90% of them present only once. Germline loops: CDR1 LGHNA, CDR2 YNFKEQ. This CDR3 has 21 amino acids. V gave up 0 bases and J gave up 2 bases; unmatched junction bases: 14. This receptor was identified in a woman in her forties who had been exposed to COVID-19. The sample consisted of PBMCs or T cells enriched from blood (not recorded which). This chain joins TRBV4-2 and TRBJ2-4; 12 bases are shared with TRBD2. DNA for the CDR3: TGTGCCAGCAGCCAAGAAAGGAATAGACTAGCGGGAGCGGAGTCCAAAAACATTCAGTACTTC. Translating it yields CASSQERNRLAGAESKNIQYF.